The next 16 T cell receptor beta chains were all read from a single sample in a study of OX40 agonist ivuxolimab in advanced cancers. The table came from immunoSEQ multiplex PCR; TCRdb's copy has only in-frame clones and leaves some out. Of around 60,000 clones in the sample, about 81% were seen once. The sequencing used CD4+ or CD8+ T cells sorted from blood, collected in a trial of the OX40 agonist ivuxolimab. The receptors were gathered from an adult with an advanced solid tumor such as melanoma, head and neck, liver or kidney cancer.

This CDR3 is CASSEFQPQHF. Written as DNA, the CDR3 is TGTGCCAGCAGTGAATTTCAGCCCCAGCATTTT. The chain recombines TRBV6-1 with TRBJ1-5, with D uncertain. CDR1 and CDR2 from the germline V gene are MNHNS and SASEGT. The CDR3 spans 11 residues. V was pared by 2 bases and J by 6 bases, with 2 bases between.

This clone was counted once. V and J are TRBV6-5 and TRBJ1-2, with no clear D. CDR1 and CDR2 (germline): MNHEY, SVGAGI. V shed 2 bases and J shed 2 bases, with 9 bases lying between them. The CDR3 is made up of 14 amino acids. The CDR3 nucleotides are TGTGCCAGCAGTTACCTGGGGATGAACTATGGCTACACCTTC. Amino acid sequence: CASSYLGMNYGYTF.

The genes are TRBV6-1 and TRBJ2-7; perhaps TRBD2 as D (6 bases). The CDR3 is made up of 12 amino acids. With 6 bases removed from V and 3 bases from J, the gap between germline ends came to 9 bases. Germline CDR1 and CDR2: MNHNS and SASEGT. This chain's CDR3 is CASRRDHYEQYF. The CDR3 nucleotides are TGTGCCAGCAGGCGGGACCACTACGAGCAGTACTTC.

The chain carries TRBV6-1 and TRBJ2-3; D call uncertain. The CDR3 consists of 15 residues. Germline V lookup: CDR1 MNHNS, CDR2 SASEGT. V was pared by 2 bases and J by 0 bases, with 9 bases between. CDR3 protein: CASSESRPSTDTQYF. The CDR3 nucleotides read TGTGCCAGCAGTGAAAGTCGGCCTAGCACAGATACGCAGTATTTT.

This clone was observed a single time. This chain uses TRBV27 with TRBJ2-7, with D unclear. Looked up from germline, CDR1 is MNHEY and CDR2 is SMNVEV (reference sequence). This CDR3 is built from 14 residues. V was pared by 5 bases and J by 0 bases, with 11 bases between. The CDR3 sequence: CASSTQLNSYEQYF. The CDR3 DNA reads TGTGCCAGCAGTACCCAACTTAACTCCTACGAGCAGTACTTC.

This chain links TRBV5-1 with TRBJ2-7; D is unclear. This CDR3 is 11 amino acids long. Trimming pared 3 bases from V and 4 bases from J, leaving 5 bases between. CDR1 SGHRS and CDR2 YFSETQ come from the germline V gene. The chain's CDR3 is CASSSQYEQYF. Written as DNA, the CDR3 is TGCGCCAGCAGCTCCCAGTACGAGCAGTACTTC.

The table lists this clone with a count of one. The CDR3 DNA reads TGTGCCTGGAGTGGACAGCACGGGGAGCTGTTTTTT. Translation: CAWSGQHGELFF. The rearrangement uses TRBV30 and TRBJ2-2; D may be TRBD1 (5 bases). Per germline, CDR1 GTSNPN and CDR2 SVGIG (reference sequence). The CDR3 covers 12 residues. Trimming took 1 base from V and 7 from J, leaving 7 bases between them.

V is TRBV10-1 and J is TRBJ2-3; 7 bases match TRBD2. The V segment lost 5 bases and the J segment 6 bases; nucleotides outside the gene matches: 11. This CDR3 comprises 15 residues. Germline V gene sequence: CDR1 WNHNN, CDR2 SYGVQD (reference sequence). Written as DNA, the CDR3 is TGCGCCAGCAGTTCACCGGGTTCGGGGGGTGATACGCAGTATTTT. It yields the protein CASSSPGSGGDTQYF.

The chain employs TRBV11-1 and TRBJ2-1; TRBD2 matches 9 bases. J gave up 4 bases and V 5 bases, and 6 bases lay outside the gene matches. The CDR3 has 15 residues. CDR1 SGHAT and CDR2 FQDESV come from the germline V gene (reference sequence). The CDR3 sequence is CASSRLAGLYNEQFF. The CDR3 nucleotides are TGTGCCAGCAGCCGGCTAGCGGGACTTTACAATGAGCAGTTCTTC.

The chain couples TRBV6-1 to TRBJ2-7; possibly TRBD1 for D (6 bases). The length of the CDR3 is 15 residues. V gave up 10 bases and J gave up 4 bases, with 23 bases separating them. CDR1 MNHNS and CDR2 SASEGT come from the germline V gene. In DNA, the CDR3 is TGTGCCACACAGACACAATACGGGACATTATACGAGCAGTACTTC. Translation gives CATQTQYGTLYEQYF.

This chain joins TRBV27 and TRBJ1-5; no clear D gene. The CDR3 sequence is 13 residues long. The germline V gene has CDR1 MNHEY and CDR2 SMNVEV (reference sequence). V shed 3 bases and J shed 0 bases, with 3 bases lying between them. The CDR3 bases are TGTGCCAGCAGTTTCGTTAGCAATCAGCCCCAGCATTTT. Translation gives CASSFVSNQPQHF.

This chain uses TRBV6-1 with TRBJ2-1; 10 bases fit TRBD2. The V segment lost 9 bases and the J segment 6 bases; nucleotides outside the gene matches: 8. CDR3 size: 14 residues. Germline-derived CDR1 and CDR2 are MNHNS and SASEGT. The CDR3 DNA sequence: TGTGCCAGTGCCGGACTAGCGGTGTTCAATGAGCAGTTCTTC. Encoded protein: CASAGLAVFNEQFF.

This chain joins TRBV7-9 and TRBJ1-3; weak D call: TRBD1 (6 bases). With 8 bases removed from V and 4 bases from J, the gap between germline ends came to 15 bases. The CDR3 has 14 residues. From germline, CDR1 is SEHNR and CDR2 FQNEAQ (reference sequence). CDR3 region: CASGSGVFGNTIYF. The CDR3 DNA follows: TGTGCCAGCGGATCAGGGGTGTTCGGAAACACCATATATTTT.

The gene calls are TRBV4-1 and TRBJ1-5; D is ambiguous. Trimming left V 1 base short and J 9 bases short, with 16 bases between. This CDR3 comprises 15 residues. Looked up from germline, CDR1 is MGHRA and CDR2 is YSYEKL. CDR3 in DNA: TGCGCCAGCAGCCAAGTCGGCACCCAGCGGGGGCCCCAGCATTTT. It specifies CASSQVGTQRGPQHF.

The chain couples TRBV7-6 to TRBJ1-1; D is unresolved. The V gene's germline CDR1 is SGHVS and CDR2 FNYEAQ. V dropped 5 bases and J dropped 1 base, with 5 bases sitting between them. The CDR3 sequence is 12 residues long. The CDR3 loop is CASSAWNTEAFF. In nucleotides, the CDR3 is TGTGCCAGCAGCGCTTGGAACACTGAAGCTTTCTTT.

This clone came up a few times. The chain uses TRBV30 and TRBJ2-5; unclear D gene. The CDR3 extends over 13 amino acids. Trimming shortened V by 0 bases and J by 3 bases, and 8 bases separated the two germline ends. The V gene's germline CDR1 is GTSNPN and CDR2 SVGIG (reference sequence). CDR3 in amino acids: CAWSVRQKETQYF. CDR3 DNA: TGTGCCTGGAGTGTAAGGCAGAAAGAGACCCAGTACTTC.